This is a list of T cell receptor beta chains from one sample in a study of blood T cells in healthy people across ages. One entry per CDR3 protein results from TCRdb running MiXCR on the 5' RACE reads. The sample shows 1.8 million or so distinct CDR3 sequences, 39% of them seen only once. Sequenced: blood. The receptors originated from a human donor in good health. Both conserved end residues are part of each CDR3. Each record gives: clone size, D gene, V gene, J gene, CDR3 protein, CDR3 DNA. A D gene is named only where the DNA matches it firmly. For some rows the clone size is stated as once, few or many, or as a class when expanded; others skip it.

clone_size: -; d_call: TRBD1; v_call: TRBV28; j_call: TRBJ2-7; cdr3_aa: CASSFLRGHNEQYF; cdr3_nt: TGTGCCAGCAGTTTTCTCAGGGGGCACAACGAGCAGTACTTC
clone_size: few; d_call: TRBD1; v_call: TRBV28; j_call: TRBJ1-1; cdr3_aa: CASSFGTGGVDTEAFF; cdr3_nt: TGTGCCAGCAGTTTCGGAACAGGGGGTGTCGATACCGAAGCTTTCTTT
clone_size: -; d_call: -; v_call: TRBV20-1; j_call: TRBJ2-5; cdr3_aa: CSARDRLETQYF; cdr3_nt: TGCAGTGCTAGAGATAGGTTAGAGACCCAGTACTTC
clone_size: -; d_call: -; v_call: TRBV9; j_call: TRBJ2-1; cdr3_aa: CASSVAEGEIGQFF; cdr3_nt: TGTGCCAGCAGCGTAGCCGAGGGGGAAATTGGGCAGTTCTTC
clone_size: -; d_call: TRBD1; v_call: TRBV10-3; j_call: TRBJ2-7; cdr3_aa: CATRSGQGDTSYEQYF; cdr3_nt: TGTGCCACTAGGTCAGGACAGGGGGATACCTCCTACGAGCAGTACTTC
clone_size: -; d_call: TRBD1; v_call: TRBV7-2; j_call: TRBJ1-5; cdr3_aa: CASSNFQGDQPQHF; cdr3_nt: TGTGCCAGCAGCAACTTTCAGGGGGATCAGCCCCAGCATTTT
clone_size: -; d_call: -; v_call: TRBV7-9; j_call: TRBJ2-3; cdr3_aa: CASSLLGDSSTDTQYF; cdr3_nt: TGTGCCAGCAGCTTATTAGGGGATTCAAGCACAGATACGCAGTATTTT
clone_size: -; d_call: -; v_call: TRBV29-1; j_call: TRBJ2-4; cdr3_aa: CSVEGHQNIRYF; cdr3_nt: TGCAGCGTTGAAGGGCACCAAAACATTCGGTACTTC
clone_size: few; d_call: -; v_call: TRBV6-6; j_call: TRBJ1-2; cdr3_aa: CASSALSAGVYGYTF; cdr3_nt: TGTGCCAGCAGTGCCCTCTCGGCAGGCGTCTATGGCTACACCTTC
clone_size: once; d_call: -; v_call: TRBV20-1; j_call: TRBJ2-1; cdr3_aa: CSATVGSGTEQFF; cdr3_nt: TGCAGTGCTACCGTCGGTTCGGGTACTGAGCAGTTCTTC
clone_size: -; d_call: -; v_call: TRBV9; j_call: TRBJ1-1; cdr3_aa: CASSVEGATAGNTEAFF; cdr3_nt: TGTGCCAGCAGCGTAGAAGGGGCGACAGCAGGAAACACTGAAGCTTTCTTT
clone_size: -; d_call: -; v_call: TRBV14; j_call: TRBJ2-6; cdr3_aa: CASSQSTGGDPGANVLTF; cdr3_nt: TGTGCCAGCAGTCAGTCGACGGGGGGCGATCCTGGGGCCAACGTCCTGACTTTC
clone_size: -; d_call: -; v_call: TRBV3-1; j_call: TRBJ1-4; cdr3_aa: CASSHGGEKLFF; cdr3_nt: TGTGCCAGCAGCCATGGAGGTGAAAAACTGTTTTTT
clone_size: few; d_call: TRBD2; v_call: TRBV9; j_call: TRBJ2-4; cdr3_aa: CASSAGTSHHGQYF; cdr3_nt: TGTGCCAGCAGCGCCGGGACTAGCCACCACGGTCAGTACTTC
clone_size: few; d_call: TRBD2; v_call: TRBV6-1; j_call: TRBJ2-3; cdr3_aa: CASSEQGLAGLTDTQYF; cdr3_nt: TGTGCCAGCAGTGAGCAGGGACTAGCGGGGCTCACAGATACGCAGTATTTT
clone_size: -; d_call: -; v_call: TRBV20-1; j_call: TRBJ2-5; cdr3_aa: CSAGDPGNQETQYF; cdr3_nt: TGCAGTGCTGGAGATCCGGGCAACCAAGAGACCCAGTACTTC
clone_size: -; d_call: -; v_call: TRBV6-1; j_call: TRBJ1-5; cdr3_aa: CASSEVWGGNQPQHF; cdr3_nt: TGTGCCAGCAGTGAAGTCTGGGGAGGCAATCAGCCCCAGCATTTT
clone_size: few; d_call: -; v_call: TRBV4-1; j_call: TRBJ2-1; cdr3_aa: CASSQVLRGAYNEQFF; cdr3_nt: TGCGCCAGCAGCCAAGTTTTACGGGGGGCTTACAATGAGCAGTTCTTC
clone_size: few; d_call: -; v_call: TRBV20-1; j_call: TRBJ1-2; cdr3_aa: CSARDKENYGYTF; cdr3_nt: TGCAGTGCTAGAGATAAGGAAAACTATGGCTACACCTTC
clone_size: many; d_call: -; v_call: TRBV4-1; j_call: TRBJ2-7; cdr3_aa: CASSHTGRIHEQYF; cdr3_nt: TGCGCCAGCAGCCATACGGGACGAATACACGAGCAGTACTTC
clone_size: -; d_call: TRBD1; v_call: TRBV7-2; j_call: TRBJ2-6; cdr3_aa: CASSPRTGWRSGANVLTF; cdr3_nt: TGTGCCAGCAGCCCCCGGACAGGGTGGAGATCTGGGGCCAACGTCCTGACTTTC
clone_size: few; d_call: -; v_call: TRBV21-1; j_call: TRBJ2-4; cdr3_aa: CASSLGTGEGKNIQYF; cdr3_nt: TGTGCCAGCAGCCTCGGGACGGGAGAAGGCAAAAACATTCAGTACTTC
clone_size: -; d_call: -; v_call: TRBV7-2; j_call: TRBJ2-7; cdr3_aa: CASSLDGLRGRYEQYF; cdr3_nt: TGTGCCAGCAGCTTAGACGGTTTGAGGGGGAGGTACGAGCAGTACTTC
clone_size: -; d_call: TRBD1; v_call: TRBV15; j_call: TRBJ1-1; cdr3_aa: CATSRIQGAPTEAFF; cdr3_nt: TGTGCCACCAGCAGAATACAGGGGGCGCCTACTGAAGCTTTCTTT
clone_size: few; d_call: TRBD1; v_call: TRBV6-6; j_call: TRBJ1-1; cdr3_aa: CASSYSAGGDTEAFF; cdr3_nt: TGTGCCAGCAGTTACTCGGCAGGGGGGGACACTGAAGCTTTCTTT
clone_size: -; d_call: TRBD2; v_call: TRBV7-8; j_call: TRBJ2-1; cdr3_aa: CASSLKAGGVGNEQFF; cdr3_nt: TGTGCCAGCAGCTTAAAAGCCGGGGGGGTTGGGAATGAGCAGTTCTTC
clone_size: once; d_call: TRBD1; v_call: TRBV11-3; j_call: TRBJ2-1; cdr3_aa: CASRSEDRGLNEQFF; cdr3_nt: TGTGCCAGCAGGTCCGAGGACAGGGGCCTCAATGAGCAGTTCTTC
clone_size: once; d_call: -; v_call: TRBV7-9; j_call: TRBJ1-2; cdr3_aa: CASSPPVVSNYGYTF; cdr3_nt: TGTGCCAGCAGCCCCCCTGTAGTCTCTAACTATGGCTACACCTTC
clone_size: -; d_call: -; v_call: TRBV12-3/TRBV12-4; j_call: TRBJ2-7; cdr3_aa: CASSFHRDGEQYF; cdr3_nt: TGTGCCAGCAGTTTCCACAGGGATGGCGAGCAGTACTTC
clone_size: few; d_call: TRBD1; v_call: TRBV7-9; j_call: TRBJ1-2; cdr3_aa: CASSVTGDYDGYTF; cdr3_nt: TGTGCCAGCAGCGTAACAGGGGATTACGATGGCTACACCTTC
clone_size: few; d_call: -; v_call: TRBV7-6; j_call: TRBJ2-7; cdr3_aa: CASSSEHEQYF; cdr3_nt: TGTGCCAGCAGCTCTGAGCACGAGCAGTACTTC
clone_size: -; d_call: -; v_call: TRBV4-3; j_call: TRBJ1-2; cdr3_aa: CASSQDLGTIIGGYTF; cdr3_nt: TGCGCCAGCAGCCAAGATTTGGGGACGATTATCGGTGGCTACACCTTC
clone_size: -; d_call: -; v_call: TRBV3-1; j_call: TRBJ2-5; cdr3_aa: CASSPDWKETQYF; cdr3_nt: TGTGCCAGCAGCCCAGACTGGAAAGAGACCCAGTACTTC
clone_size: few; d_call: TRBD1; v_call: TRBV5-1; j_call: TRBJ2-1; cdr3_aa: CASSLDRAPSQSQFF; cdr3_nt: TGCGCCAGCAGCTTAGACAGGGCCCCTTCACAATCGCAGTTCTTC
clone_size: few; d_call: -; v_call: TRBV14; j_call: TRBJ1-2; cdr3_aa: CASSQVADGYTF; cdr3_nt: TGTGCCAGCAGCCAAGTGGCGGATGGCTACACCTTC
clone_size: -; d_call: -; v_call: TRBV15; j_call: TRBJ1-3; cdr3_aa: CATSRDRQGNTIYF; cdr3_nt: TGTGCCACCAGCAGAGATAGGCAGGGAAACACCATATATTTT
clone_size: -; d_call: TRBD1; v_call: TRBV10-3; j_call: TRBJ1-1; cdr3_aa: CATAQGQQNTEAFF; cdr3_nt: TGTGCCACCGCACAGGGACAGCAGAACACTGAAGCTTTCTTT
clone_size: -; d_call: -; v_call: TRBV2; j_call: TRBJ2-1; cdr3_aa: CASRWTYLSSYNEQFF; cdr3_nt: TGTGCCAGCAGGTGGACGTACCTAAGCTCCTACAATGAGCAGTTCTTC
clone_size: -; d_call: -; v_call: TRBV5-6; j_call: TRBJ2-6; cdr3_aa: CASSLRILTPGSFSGANVLTF; cdr3_nt: TGTGCCAGCAGCCTCCGTATCCTAACACCAGGGTCATTCTCTGGGGCCAACGTCCTGACTTTC
clone_size: few; d_call: -; v_call: TRBV15; j_call: TRBJ1-1; cdr3_aa: CATSRDGFSDEAFF; cdr3_nt: TGTGCCACCAGCAGGGACGGATTTTCCGATGAAGCTTTCTTT
clone_size: -; d_call: -; v_call: TRBV11-2; j_call: TRBJ1-1; cdr3_aa: CASSWGMTEAFF; cdr3_nt: TGTGCCAGCAGCTGGGGTATGACTGAAGCTTTCTTT
clone_size: -; d_call: TRBD1; v_call: TRBV29-1; j_call: TRBJ2-1; cdr3_aa: CSGGQVGYNEQFF; cdr3_nt: TGCAGCGGAGGACAGGTTGGCTACAATGAGCAGTTCTTC
clone_size: many; d_call: -; v_call: TRBV12-3/TRBV12-4; j_call: TRBJ1-4; cdr3_aa: CASSFQGGEKLFF; cdr3_nt: TGTGCCAGCAGTTTCCAGGGAGGGGAAAAACTGTTTTTT
clone_size: few; d_call: -; v_call: TRBV9; j_call: TRBJ2-5; cdr3_aa: CASSVSPSEQETQYF; cdr3_nt: TGTGCCAGCAGCGTAAGCCCTTCCGAACAAGAGACCCAGTACTTC
clone_size: -; d_call: -; v_call: TRBV25-1; j_call: TRBJ2-1; cdr3_aa: CASSEWGGGSHNEQFF; cdr3_nt: TGTGCCAGCAGTGAATGGGGCGGGGGCTCACACAATGAGCAGTTCTTC
clone_size: -; d_call: TRBD1; v_call: TRBV12-3/TRBV12-4; j_call: TRBJ1-2; cdr3_aa: CASSFGGQGAGYTF; cdr3_nt: TGTGCCAGCAGTTTTGGGGGACAGGGGGCTGGCTACACCTTC
clone_size: -; d_call: TRBD2; v_call: TRBV20-1; j_call: TRBJ2-1; cdr3_aa: CSAKSLATRYNEQFF; cdr3_nt: TGCAGTGCCAAATCACTAGCGACTCGTTACAATGAGCAGTTCTTC
clone_size: -; d_call: TRBD2; v_call: TRBV10-3; j_call: TRBJ2-1; cdr3_aa: CAITPSGGNEQFF; cdr3_nt: TGTGCCATCACACCTAGCGGGGGTAATGAGCAGTTCTTC
clone_size: few; d_call: -; v_call: TRBV9; j_call: TRBJ1-2; cdr3_aa: CASSVSPTDGLGVNGYTF; cdr3_nt: TGTGCCAGCAGCGTAAGCCCGACTGATGGGTTAGGGGTGAACGGCTACACCTTC
clone_size: -; d_call: TRBD2; v_call: TRBV5-1; j_call: TRBJ2-3; cdr3_aa: CASSCRLAGKVDTQYF; cdr3_nt: TGCGCCAGCAGCTGCCGACTAGCGGGGAAAGTAGATACGCAGTATTTT
clone_size: -; d_call: TRBD1; v_call: TRBV12-3/TRBV12-4; j_call: TRBJ1-5; cdr3_aa: CASSPGQGEVYSNQPQHF; cdr3_nt: TGTGCCAGCAGTCCGGGACAGGGAGAGGTATATAGCAATCAGCCCCAGCATTTT
clone_size: -; d_call: TRBD1; v_call: TRBV5-1; j_call: TRBJ1-1; cdr3_aa: CASSPTGTGGMDTEAFF; cdr3_nt: TGCGCCAGCAGCCCGACCGGGACAGGGGGCATGGACACTGAAGCTTTCTTT